This is a list of T cell receptor beta chains from one sample in a study of T cell responses to AZD1222 COVID-19 vaccine. Generated by immunoSEQ multiplex PCR, the TCRdb table keeps only in-frame clones and is missing some. The data show more than 75,000 clones, almost 90% seen once. The specimen was peripheral blood, collected on day 0 of AZD1222 vaccination. The source is an adult in good health. Both conserved end residues are part of each CDR3. D genes are given only for firm matches. Expanded clones get a size class; other rows say once, few or many, or leave the size out.

J | V | D | size | DNA | CDR3
TRBJ2-3 | TRBV30 | TRBD2 | NA | TGTGCCTGGAGTGTAGGAGCGGGAGTCGCAGATACGCAGTATTTT | CAWSVGAGVADTQYF
TRBJ2-1 | TRBV6-5 | NA | NA | TGTGCCAGCAGTTTTGACAAATACAATGAGCAGTTCTTC | CASSFDKYNEQFF
TRBJ2-3 | TRBV6-5 | NA | NA | TGTGCCAGCAGTTACTTACTAGAAAGTACAGATACGCAGTATTTT | CASSYLLESTDTQYF
TRBJ2-5 | TRBV9 | NA | NA | TGTGCCAGCAGCTACGAACGAGGTGGCGGCGAGACCCAGTACTTC | CASSYERGGGETQYF
TRBJ2-6 | TRBV30 | NA | once | TGTGCCTGGAGTGTGTTGAGACGGCCCTCTGGGGCCAACGTCCTGACTTTC | CAWSVLRRPSGANVLTF
TRBJ1-1 | TRBV10-3 | NA | NA | TGTGCCATCAACGAAGGATACATGAACACTGAAGCTTTCTTT | CAINEGYMNTEAFF
TRBJ2-5 | TRBV18 | TRBD2 | NA | TGTGCCAGCTCACCACGATCTAGTAGCGGGAACGGTGAGACCCAGTACTTC | CASSPRSSSGNGETQYF
TRBJ1-6 | TRBV5-1 | NA | NA | TGCGCCAGCAGCTTGGATCGTGCAGGGGCCTCACCCCTCCACTTT | CASSLDRAGASPLHF
TRBJ2-1 | TRBV29-1 | TRBD1 | NA | TGCAGCGTGGAACAGGGGGCGATCGGCAATGAGCAGTTCTTC | CSVEQGAIGNEQFF
TRBJ1-2 | TRBV18 | NA | NA | TGTGCCAGCTCACCCCGTCAGGGACTATGGAGCTACACCTTC | CASSPRQGLWSYTF
TRBJ2-5 | TRBV7-7 | NA | few | TGTGCTAGCACCCCTAGGGCAGGGGGGGAGACCCAGTACTTC | CASTPRAGGETQYF
TRBJ2-7 | TRBV27 | TRBD2 | NA | TGTGCAGCGGGGGTCTACGAGCAGTACTTC | CAAGVYEQYF
TRBJ2-3 | TRBV3-1/TRBV3-2 | NA | NA | TGTGCCAGCGTGAATTGGGGAGGGGGAAACACAGATACGCAGTATTTT | CASVNWGGGNTDTQYF
TRBJ2-7 | TRBV6-5 | TRBD2 | NA | TGTGCCAGCATTGGGGGAGAAGCGGGAGTCTACGAGCAGTACTTC | CASIGGEAGVYEQYF
TRBJ2-2 | TRBV9 | NA | NA | TGTGCCAGCAGCGTAGTTAGGGTGGGCGGGGAGCTGTTTTTT | CASSVVRVGGELFF
TRBJ2-7 | TRBV5-1 | TRBD1 | NA | TGCGCCAGCACCATCTTAGTAGGGACAGGGGGCTACGAGCAGTACTTC | CASTILVGTGGYEQYF
TRBJ1-4 | TRBV27 | TRBD1 | once | TGTGCCAGCAGGGACAGGGACAATGAAAAACTGTTTTTT | CASRDRDNEKLFF
TRBJ2-5 | TRBV7-2 | TRBD2 | NA | TGTGCCAGCAGCTTAGGTAGCGGGAGGGCCAGGGAGACCCAGTACTTC | CASSLGSGRARETQYF
TRBJ1-2 | TRBV6-1 | NA | NA | TGTGCCAGCAGTGAAGCCTGGACAGCTAACTATGGCTACACCTTC | CASSEAWTANYGYTF
TRBJ1-2 | TRBV28 | TRBD1 | NA | TGTGCCAGCAGTTTAGGGACAGGGTATAACTATGGCTACACCTTC | CASSLGTGYNYGYTF
TRBJ1-4 | TRBV7-9 | TRBD1 | few | TGTGCCAGCAGCCTAGCCGGGACAGGGAATGAAAAACTGTTTTTT | CASSLAGTGNEKLFF
TRBJ1-2 | TRBV4-2 | TRBD1 | NA | TGTGCCAGCAGCCAAGATAGGACAGGTCGGGATTCCTTC | CASSQDRTGRDSF
TRBJ1-2 | TRBV6-2/TRBV6-3 | NA | NA | TGTGCCAGCAGCCTCGGGACTCCTTCGGGCGGCTACACCTTC | CASSLGTPSGGYTF
TRBJ2-1 | TRBV7-6 | NA | NA | TGTGCCAGCAGCTTAGCCCAAACAGGTCCCTACAATGAGCAGTTCTTC | CASSLAQTGPYNEQFF
TRBJ2-7 | TRBV5-1 | NA | NA | TGCGCCAGCAGCCTGGACGGCCTTAGCCCGCACTTC | CASSLDGLSPHF
TRBJ2-7 | TRBV6-5 | NA | NA | TGTGCCAGCAGCCCCATCGGGGGCTGGGTGGACGAGCAGTACTTC | CASSPIGGWVDEQYF
TRBJ2-5 | TRBV7-9 | TRBD2 | NA | TGTGCCAGCAGTCGGACTAGCGCGGCTACGGAGACCCAGTACTTC | CASSRTSAATETQYF
TRBJ2-1 | TRBV7-6 | TRBD2 | NA | TGTGCCAGCAGCTCGGGGACTAGCGGGACGTCCCCTCATGAGCAGTTCTTC | CASSSGTSGTSPHEQFF
TRBJ2-1 | TRBV13 | NA | NA | TGTGCCAGCAGCAGACGCCCTCACCGGGACGCGTCCTACAATGAGCAGTTCTTC | CASSRRPHRDASYNEQFF
TRBJ2-3 | TRBV5-5 | TRBD2 | NA | TGTGCCAGCACCCCCGGGACTAGCAATACGGATACGCAGTATTTT | CASTPGTSNTDTQYF